A single sample gave rise to the 10 T cell receptor beta chains below, sequenced in a study of OX40 agonist ivuxolimab in advanced cancers. This table comes from immunoSEQ multiplex PCR, and its TCRdb copy is limited to in-frame clones, with some not included. The sample consists of tens of thousands of clones, roughly nine tenths of them appearing once. The source material was CD4+ or CD8+ T cells sorted from blood, sampled in a trial of the OX40 agonist ivuxolimab. Source of these receptors: an adult with an advanced solid tumor such as melanoma, head and neck, liver or kidney cancer.

J is TRBJ2-6 and V is TRBV5-6; D call uncertain. Germline-derived CDR1 and CDR2 are SGHDT and YYEEEE. This CDR3 contains 14 residues. V was cut by 2 bases and J by 4 bases, with 7 bases left in between. CDR3 residues: CASSFLSGANVLTF. Written as DNA, the CDR3 is TGTGCCAGCAGCTTTTTGTCCGGGGCCAACGTCCTGACTTTC.

This chain joins TRBV6-1 and TRBJ1-5, with D possibly matching TRBD1 (6 bases). The V gene lost 4 bases and the J gene lost 4 bases, with 8 bases spanning the gap. This CDR3 is 13 amino acids long. Germline-derived CDR1 and CDR2 are MNHNS and SASEGT. The CDR3, as DNA: TGTGCCAGCAGTGTCCAGGGGAATCAGCCCCAGCATTTT. Protein product: CASSVQGNQPQHF.

The J gene is TRBJ1-5, the V gene TRBV19; 12 bases are shared with TRBD1. This CDR3 has 15 amino acids. V was clipped by 5 bases and J by 5 bases; unmatched bases: 4. Germline CDR1 and CDR2: LNHDA and SQIVND (reference sequence). This chain's CDR3 is CASSPGQGAHQPQHF. DNA of the CDR3: TGTGCCAGTAGTCCGGGACAGGGGGCACATCAGCCCCAGCATTTT.

This clone was found once. The V and J genes are TRBV2 and TRBJ2-7; no definite D call. Trimming stripped 8 bases from V and 0 bases from J, with 14 bases between. Germline V gene lookup returns CDR1 SNHLY and CDR2 FYNNEI. The CDR3 has 14 residues. DNA of the CDR3: TGTGCCAGCGGGAAGCCCCCGTACTCCTACGAGCAGTACTTC. Its protein is CASGKPPYSYEQYF. The full variable domain, rest sourced from reference TRBV2 and TRBJ2-7, is EPEVTQTPSHQVTQMGQEVILRCVPISNHLYFYWYRQILGQKVEFLVSFYNNEISEKSEIFDDQFSVERPDGSNFTLKIRSTKLEDSAMYFCASGKPPYSYEQYFGPGTRLTVT.

The CDR3 loop is CASGPRTGEGGYTF. The CDR3 nucleotides are TGTGCCAGCGGCCCCAGGACAGGGGAGGGCGGCTACACCTTC. This sequence joins TRBV6-5 and TRBJ1-2, with 9 bases fitting TRBD1. The germline gives CDR1 MNHEY, CDR2 SVGAGI. The J segment lost 8 bases and the V segment lost 8 bases, leaving 12 bases of the junction unmatched. This CDR3 is built from 14 residues.

V gene TRBV6-1 combines with J gene TRBJ1-2; 7 positions agree with TRBD1. V gave up 6 bases and J gave up 1 base; unmatched junction bases: 5. Germline V CDR1 and CDR2: MNHNS, SASEGT. The CDR3 loop spans 14 amino acids. The CDR3 sequence: CASRGQIFNYGYTF. The CDR3 DNA is TGTGCCAGCAGGGGACAGATTTTTAACTATGGCTACACCTTC.

The chain couples TRBV29-1 to TRBJ2-3, with 7 positions matching TRBD2. The J segment lost 11 bases and the V segment lost 2 bases, leaving 13 bases of the junction unmatched. Germline V lookup: CDR1 SQVTM, CDR2 ANQGSEA. This CDR3 contains 14 residues. CDR3 nucleotides: TGCAGCGTTGAAACCAGCGGGGCACAGAGGGGGCAGTATTTT. Translated: CSVETSGAQRGQYF.

The gene calls are TRBV11-3 and TRBJ2-1; possibly TRBD2 for D (5 bases). Germline loops: CDR1 SGHNT, CDR2 YENEEA. Trimming removed 8 bases from V and 4 bases from J, with 21 bases in between. The CDR3 is 16 residues long. In DNA, the CDR3 is TGTGCCAGCGGCCGACTCATTGGGGTAGCGTACAATGAGCAGTTCTTC. Translating gives CASGRLIGVAYNEQFF.

The chain links TRBV11-2 to TRBJ2-1; D may match TRBD1 or TRBD2 (5 bases each). Germline CDR1 is SGHAT and CDR2 is FQNNGV. V lost 0 bases to trimming and J lost 2 bases, with 17 bases between them. The CDR3 sequence is 18 residues long. CDR3 in DNA: TGTGCCAGCAGCTTAGATTGGGAGACAGCAAATACCTACAATGAGCAGTTCTTC. This encodes CASSLDWETANTYNEQFF.

V and J are TRBV5-1 and TRBJ2-3, with D perhaps matching TRBD2 (6 bases). Trimming shortened V by 0 bases and J by 6 bases, and 14 bases separated the two germline ends. Germline V CDR1 and CDR2: SGHRS, YFSETQ. The CDR3 totals 15 residues. CDR3 nucleotides: TGCGCCAGCAGCTTGGCGGCTAGCCGGGGGGATACGCAGTATTTT. Amino acid sequence: CASSLAASRGDTQYF.